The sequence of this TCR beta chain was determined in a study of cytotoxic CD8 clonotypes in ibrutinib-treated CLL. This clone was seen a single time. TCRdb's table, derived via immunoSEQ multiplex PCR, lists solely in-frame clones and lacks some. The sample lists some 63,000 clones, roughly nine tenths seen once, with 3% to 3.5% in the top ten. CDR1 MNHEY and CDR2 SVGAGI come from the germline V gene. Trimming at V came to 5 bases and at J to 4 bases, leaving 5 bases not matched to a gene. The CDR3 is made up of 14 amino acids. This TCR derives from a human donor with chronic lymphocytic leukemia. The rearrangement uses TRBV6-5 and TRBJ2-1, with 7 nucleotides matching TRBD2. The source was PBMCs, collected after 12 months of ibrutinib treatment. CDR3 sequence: CASSVTSTYNEQFF. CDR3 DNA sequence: TGTGCCAGCAGTGTGACTAGCACTTACAATGAGCAGTTCTTC.